This T cell receptor beta chain was captured in a study of ipilimumab plus nivolumab after autologous stem cell transplantation. Patients received nivolumab 3 mg/kg at weeks 1, 4, 7, 10, then fortnightly to week 26. Germline V lookup: CDR1 SGHRS, CDR2 YFSETQ. V lost 4 bases and J 0 bases, leaving 8 bases between the germline ends. The CDR3 length is 14 residues. Sequencing was performed with immunoSEQ multiplex PCR; in TCRdb, only in-frame clones are kept and a portion is missing. The repertoire holds around 84,000 clones, with nearly 85% as singletons. The V gene is TRBV5-1, the J gene TRBJ2-1; no definite D call. This receptor was obtained from a male donor with diffuse large B-cell lymphoma. Sample: PBMCs, taken in a trial of ipilimumab plus nivolumab as post-transplant consolidation. CDR3 nucleotides: TGCGCCAGCAGCGGGGATTCCTCCTACAATGAGCAGTTCTTC. Its translation: CASSGDSSYNEQFF.